What follows are 4 T cell receptor beta chains derived from one specimen sequenced in a study of a mutant IDH1 vaccine in newly diagnosed glioma. As to time point: week 23, last vaccination. Mutant IDH1 20-mer peptide, at 300 ug, made up each vaccine dose, with topical imiquimod. Produced via immunoSEQ multiplex PCR; TCRdb's table is partial and in-frame only. The sample lists some 60,000 clones, about 89% occurring once. Their target antigens are unknown. Sequencing used PBMCs, obtained from a glioma patient whose treatment included an IDH1 peptide vaccine. These receptors were obtained from a man in his forties with glioma.

The V call is TRBV7-2, the J call TRBJ1-1; 9 bases align to TRBD1. The CDR3 covers 13 residues. Germline-derived CDR1 and CDR2 are SGHTA and FQGNSA. V dropped 2 bases and J dropped 11; count of bases not matched to a gene: 6. The CDR3 here is CASSLNRGRGAFF. For the CDR3, the DNA is TGTGCCAGCAGCTTAAACAGGGGGCGCGGTGCTTTCTTT. The variable domain in full, with the rest retrieved from reference TRBV7-2 and TRBJ1-1, is GAGVSQSPSNKVTEKGKDVELRCDPISGHTALYWYRQSLGQGLEFLIYFQGNSAPDKSGLPSDRFSAERTGGSVSTLTIQRTQQEDSAVYLCASSLNRGRGAFFGQGTRLTVV.

The chain uses TRBV9 and TRBJ1-2; possibly TRBD1 for D (6 bases). Trimming left V 4 bases short and J 4 bases short, with 11 bases between. CDR3 length: 13 amino acids. Germline assignment: CDR1 SGDLS and CDR2 YYNGEE. The CDR3 coding sequence is TGTGCCAGCAGCCCACAGGGTAGCTATGGCTACACCTTC. Protein: CASSPQGSYGYTF.

This clone has just one count. The V gene is TRBV14, the J gene TRBJ2-1, with no clear D. The CDR3 is 16 amino acids. The germline V gene encodes CDR1 SGHDN and CDR2 FVKESK. Trimming stripped 3 bases from V and 0 bases from J, with 12 bases between. The CDR3 DNA is TGTGCCAGCAGCCATTCCGGTTCCGCCTCCTACAATGAGCAGTTCTTC. It codes for CASSHSGSASYNEQFF.

The gene calls are TRBV7-7 and TRBJ2-2; 13 nucleotides match TRBD2. V shed 5 bases and J 7 bases; nucleotides not matched to a gene: 7. The V gene's germline CDR1 is SSHAT and CDR2 FNYEAQ (reference sequence). This CDR3 comprises 16 residues. CDR3 residues: CASSQLAGGPGGELFF. CDR3 nucleotide sequence: TGTGCCAGCAGCCAACTAGCGGGAGGGCCCGGCGGGGAGCTGTTTTTT.